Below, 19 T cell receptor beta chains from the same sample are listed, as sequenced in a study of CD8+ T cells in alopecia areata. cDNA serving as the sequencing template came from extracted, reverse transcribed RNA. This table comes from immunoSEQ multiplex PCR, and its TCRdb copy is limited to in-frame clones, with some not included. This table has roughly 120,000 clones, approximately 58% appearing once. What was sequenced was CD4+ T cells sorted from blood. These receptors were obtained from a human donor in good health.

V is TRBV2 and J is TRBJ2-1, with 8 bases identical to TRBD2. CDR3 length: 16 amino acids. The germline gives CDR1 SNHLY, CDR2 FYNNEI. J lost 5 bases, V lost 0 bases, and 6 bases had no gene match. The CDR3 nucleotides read TGTGCCAGCAGTGAAGCCCGGGGGGGCCTCGACAATGAGCAGTTCTTC. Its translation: CASSEARGGLDNEQFF.

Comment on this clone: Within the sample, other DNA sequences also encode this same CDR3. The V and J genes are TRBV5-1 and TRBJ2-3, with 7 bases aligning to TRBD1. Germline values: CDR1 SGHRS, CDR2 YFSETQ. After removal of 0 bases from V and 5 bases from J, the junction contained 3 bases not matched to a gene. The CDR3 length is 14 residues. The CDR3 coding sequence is TGCGCCAGCAGCTTGGGACAGGGCGGAGATACGCAGTATTTT. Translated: CASSLGQGGDTQYF.

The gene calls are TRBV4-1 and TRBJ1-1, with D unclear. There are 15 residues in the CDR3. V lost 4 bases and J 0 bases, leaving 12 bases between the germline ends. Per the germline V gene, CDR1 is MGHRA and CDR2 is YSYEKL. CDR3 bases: TGCGCCAGCAGCCTTTCGGGCACATTGAACACTGAAGCTTTCTTT. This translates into CASSLSGTLNTEAFF.

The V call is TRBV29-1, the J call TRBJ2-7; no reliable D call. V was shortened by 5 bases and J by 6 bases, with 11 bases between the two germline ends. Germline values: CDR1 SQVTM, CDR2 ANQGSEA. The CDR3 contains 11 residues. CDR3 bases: TGCAGCGTTCGAATCCTCGTCGAGCAGTACTTC. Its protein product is CSVRILVEQYF.

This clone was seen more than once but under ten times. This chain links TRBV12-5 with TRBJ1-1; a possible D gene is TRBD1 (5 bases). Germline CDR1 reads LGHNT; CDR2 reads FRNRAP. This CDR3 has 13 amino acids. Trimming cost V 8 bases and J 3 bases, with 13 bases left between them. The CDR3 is CASRTTEHTEAFF. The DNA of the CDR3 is TGTGCTAGTCGGACAACTGAGCACACTGAAGCTTTCTTT.

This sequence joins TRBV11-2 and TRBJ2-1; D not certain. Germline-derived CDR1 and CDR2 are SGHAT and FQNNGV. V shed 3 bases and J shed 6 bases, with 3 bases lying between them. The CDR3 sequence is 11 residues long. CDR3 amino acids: CASSLGNEQFF. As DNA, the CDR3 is TGTGCCAGCAGCTTGGGCAATGAGCAGTTCTTC.

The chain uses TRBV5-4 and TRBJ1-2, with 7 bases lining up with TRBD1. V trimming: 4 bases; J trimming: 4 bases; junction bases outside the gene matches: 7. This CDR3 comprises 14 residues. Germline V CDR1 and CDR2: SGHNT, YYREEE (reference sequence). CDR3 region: CASSPGQVPYGYTF. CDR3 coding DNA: TGTGCCAGCAGCCCAGGACAGGTTCCCTATGGCTACACCTTC.

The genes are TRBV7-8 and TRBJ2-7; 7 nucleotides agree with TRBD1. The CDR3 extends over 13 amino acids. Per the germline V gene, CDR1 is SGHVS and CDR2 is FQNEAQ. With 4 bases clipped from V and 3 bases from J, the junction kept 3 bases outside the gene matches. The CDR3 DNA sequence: TGTGCCAGCAGCTCCAGGGGGTACTACGAGCAGTACTTC. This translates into CASSSRGYYEQYF.

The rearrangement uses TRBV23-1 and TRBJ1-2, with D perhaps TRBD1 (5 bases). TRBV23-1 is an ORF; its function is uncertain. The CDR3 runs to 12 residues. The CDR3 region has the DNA TGCGCTTGGAAACTTAGGGGTAATGGCTACACCTTC. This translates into CAWKLRGNGYTF.

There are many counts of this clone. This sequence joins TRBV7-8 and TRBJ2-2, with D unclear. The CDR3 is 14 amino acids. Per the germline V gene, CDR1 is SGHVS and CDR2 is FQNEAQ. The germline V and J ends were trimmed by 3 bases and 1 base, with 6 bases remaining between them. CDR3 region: CASSLEQNTGELFF. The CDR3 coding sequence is TGTGCCAGCAGCTTGGAACAGAACACCGGGGAGCTGTTTTTT.

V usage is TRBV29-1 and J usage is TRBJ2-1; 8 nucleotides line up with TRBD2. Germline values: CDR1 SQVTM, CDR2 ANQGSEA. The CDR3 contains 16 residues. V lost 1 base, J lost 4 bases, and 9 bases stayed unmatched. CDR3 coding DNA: TGCAGCGTTGAAGGGGTAGGCGGGGGGCGGTACAATGAGCAGTTCTTC. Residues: CSVEGVGGGRYNEQFF.

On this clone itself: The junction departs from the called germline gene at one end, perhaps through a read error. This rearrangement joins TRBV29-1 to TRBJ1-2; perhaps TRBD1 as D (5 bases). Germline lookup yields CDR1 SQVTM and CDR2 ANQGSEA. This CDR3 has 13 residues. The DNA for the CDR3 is TGCAGCGACTACGGGGACCGCGGCTATGGGTACACCTTC. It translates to CSDYGDRGYGYTF. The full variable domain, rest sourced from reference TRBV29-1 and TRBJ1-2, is SAVISQKPSRDICQRGTSLTIQCQVDSQVTMMFWYRQQPGQSLTLIATANQGSEATYESGFVIDKFPISRPNLTFSTLTVSNMSPEDSSIYLCSDYGDRGYGYTFGSGTRLTVV.

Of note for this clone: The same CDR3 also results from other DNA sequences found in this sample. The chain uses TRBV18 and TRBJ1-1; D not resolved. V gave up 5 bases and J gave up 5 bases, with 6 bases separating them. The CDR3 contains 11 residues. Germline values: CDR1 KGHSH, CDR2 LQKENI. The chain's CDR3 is CASSERTEAFF. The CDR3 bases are TGTGCCAGCTCAGAAAGAACTGAAGCTTTCTTT.

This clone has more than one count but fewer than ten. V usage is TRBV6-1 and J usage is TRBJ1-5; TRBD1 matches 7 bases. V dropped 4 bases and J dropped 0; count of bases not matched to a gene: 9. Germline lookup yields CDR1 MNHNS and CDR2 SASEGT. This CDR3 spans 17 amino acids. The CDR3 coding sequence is TGTGCCAGCAGTGCCTCGACAGGGAGATATAGCAATCAGCCCCAGCATTTT. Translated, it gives CASSASTGRYSNQPQHF.

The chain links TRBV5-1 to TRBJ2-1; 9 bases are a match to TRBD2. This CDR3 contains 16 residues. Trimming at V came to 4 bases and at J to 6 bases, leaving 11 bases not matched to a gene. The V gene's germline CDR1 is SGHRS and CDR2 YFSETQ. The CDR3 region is CASSPLTSGPGNEQFF. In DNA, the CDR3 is TGCGCCAGCAGCCCCCTAACTAGCGGGCCTGGCAATGAGCAGTTCTTC. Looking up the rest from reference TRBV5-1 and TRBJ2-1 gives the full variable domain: KAGVTQTPRYLIKTRGQQVTLSCSPISGHRSVSWYQQTPGQGLQFLFEYFSETQRNKGNFPGRFSGRQFSNSRSEMNVSTLELGDSALYLCASSPLTSGPGNEQFFGPGTRLTVL.

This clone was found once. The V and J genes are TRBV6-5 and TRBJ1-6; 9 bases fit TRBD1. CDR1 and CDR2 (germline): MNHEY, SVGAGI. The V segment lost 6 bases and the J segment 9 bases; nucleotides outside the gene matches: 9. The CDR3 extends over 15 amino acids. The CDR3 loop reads CASRSAGTGISPLHF. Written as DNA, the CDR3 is TGTGCCAGCAGGTCCGCCGGGACAGGGATTTCACCCCTCCACTTT.

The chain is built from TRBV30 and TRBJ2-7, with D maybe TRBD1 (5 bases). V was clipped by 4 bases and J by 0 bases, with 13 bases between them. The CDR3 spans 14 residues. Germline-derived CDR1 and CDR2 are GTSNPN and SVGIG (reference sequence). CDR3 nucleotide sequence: TGTGCCTGGACGGAATGGGGCACCTCCTACGAGCAGTACTTC. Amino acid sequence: CAWTEWGTSYEQYF.

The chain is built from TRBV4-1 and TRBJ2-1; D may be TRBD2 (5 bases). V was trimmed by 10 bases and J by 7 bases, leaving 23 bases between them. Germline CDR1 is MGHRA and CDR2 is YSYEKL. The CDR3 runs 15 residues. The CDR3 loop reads CANSEDRGAWNEQFF. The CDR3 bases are TGCGCCAACAGTGAAGACCGGGGAGCGTGGAATGAGCAGTTCTTC.

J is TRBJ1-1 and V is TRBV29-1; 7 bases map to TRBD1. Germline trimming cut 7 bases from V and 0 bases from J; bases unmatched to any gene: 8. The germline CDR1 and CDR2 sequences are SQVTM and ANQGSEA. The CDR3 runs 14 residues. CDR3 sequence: CSATGPTMNTEAFF. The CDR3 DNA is TGCAGCGCGACAGGGCCCACGATGAACACTGAAGCTTTCTTT. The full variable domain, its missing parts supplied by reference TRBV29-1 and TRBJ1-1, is SAVISQKPSRDICQRGTSLTIQCQVDSQVTMMFWYRQQPGQSLTLIATANQGSEATYESGFVIDKFPISRPNLTFSTLTVSNMSPEDSSIYLCSATGPTMNTEAFFGQGTRLTVV.